These T cell receptor beta chains were read from a single sample in a study of T-cell reconstitution after alpha-beta-depleted transplantation in children. TCRdb independently ran MiXCR on the PCR reads; one entry per CDR3 protein. The profile shows 200,000 to 250,000 distinct CDR3 sequences, around 9.6% of them singletons. The sequencing here drew on PBMCs from the stem cell graft donor, taken from the stem cell graft. The receptors were sampled from a human donor who donated a stem cell graft to a child with acute lymphoblastic leukemia. CDR3s include the opening cysteine and the closing phenylalanine or tryptophan. A D gene is named only where the DNA matches it firmly. Size tells how often a clone was seen (once, few, many) or the class of an expanded clone, and some rows leave it out.

.,TRBV7-2,few,TRBJ2-6,CASSLGPGANVLTF,TGTGCCAGCAGCTTAGGACCTGGGGCCAACGTCCTGACTTTC
.,TRBV27,many,TRBJ2-3,CASSTLSYTQYF,TGTGCCAGCAGTACCCTTTCCTATACGCAGTATTTT
TRBD1,TRBV5-6,few,TRBJ1-2,CASSSGTGGTRYTF,TGTGCCAGCAGCTCCGGGACAGGGGGCACAAGGTACACCTTC
TRBD1,TRBV5-1,.,TRBJ1-2,CASSPGDRGYYGYTF,TGCGCCAGCAGCCCGGGGGACAGGGGGTACTATGGCTACACCTTC
TRBD1,TRBV5-1,.,TRBJ1-5,CASSSGQASSNQPQHF,TGCGCCAGCAGCTCGGGACAGGCCTCTAGCAATCAGCCCCAGCATTTT
.,TRBV12-5,few,TRBJ2-3,CASAGSTDTQYF,TGTGCTTCTGCGGGCAGCACAGATACGCAGTATTTT
TRBD1,TRBV15,many,TRBJ2-7,CATSRVQGAVYEQYF,TGTGCCACCAGCAGAGTTCAGGGGGCGGTTTACGAGCAGTACTTC
TRBD2,TRBV20-1,.,TRBJ2-5,CSASRGEGTQYF,TGCAGTGCTAGTCGGGGGGAAGGGACCCAGTACTTC
TRBD1,TRBV5-1,many,TRBJ2-1,CASSLRQGEYNEQFF,TGCGCCAGCAGCTTAAGACAGGGGGAGTACAATGAGCAGTTCTTC
.,TRBV12-3/TRBV12-4,many,TRBJ1-1,CASSFNSAGDGEAFF,TGTGCCAGCAGTTTTAACTCGGCCGGGGACGGTGAAGCTTTCTTT
TRBD1,TRBV5-1,few,TRBJ2-7,CASSPTDRDFNEQYF,TGCGCCAGCAGCCCAACGGACAGGGATTTTAACGAGCAGTACTTC
TRBD1,TRBV12-3/TRBV12-4,.,TRBJ1-2,CASRDRATYGYTF,TGTGCCAGCAGAGACAGGGCAACCTATGGCTACACCTTC
TRBD1,TRBV29-1,many,TRBJ1-1,CSAYQGGNTEAFF,TGCAGCGCTTATCAGGGGGGGAACACTGAAGCTTTCTTT
TRBD1,TRBV7-9,many,TRBJ1-1,CASSFITGAPNTEAFF,TGTGCCAGCAGCTTTATTACAGGGGCTCCGAACACTGAAGCTTTCTTT
.,TRBV11-2,.,TRBJ2-7,CASSLDKYEQYF,TGTGCCAGCAGCTTAGATAAATACGAGCAGTACTTC
.,TRBV10-3,many,TRBJ1-2,CAISRSGYGYTF,TGTGCCATCAGTAGGAGCGGCTATGGCTACACCTTC
.,TRBV9,once,TRBJ2-1,CASSVGVREGGQFF,TGTGCCAGCAGCGTAGGGGTCAGGGAAGGTGGTCAGTTCTTC
TRBD2,TRBV20-1,many,TRBJ2-5,CSARGTSGGAEETQYF,TGCAGTGCTAGAGGGACTAGCGGGGGGGCCGAAGAGACCCAGTACTTC
TRBD1,TRBV5-1,few,TRBJ2-7,CASSLAGTGQGSYEQYF,TGCGCCAGCAGCTTGGCAGGTACGGGACAGGGGTCGTACGAGCAGTACTTC
.,TRBV12-3/TRBV12-4,many,TRBJ1-4,CASCLRELGEKLFF,TGTGCCAGCTGTCTTAGAGAGCTCGGTGAAAAACTGTTTTTT
TRBD1,TRBV6-5,many,TRBJ1-5,CASNQQGYQPQHF,TGTGCCAGCAACCAACAGGGGTACCAGCCCCAGCATTTT
TRBD1,TRBV5-1,many,TRBJ2-7,CASSGQGRLSYEQYF,TGCGCCAGCAGCGGACAGGGAAGATTATCCTACGAGCAGTACTTC
.,TRBV5-1,few,TRBJ1-6,CASRMDGSSYNSPLHF,TGCGCCAGCAGGATGGACGGAAGCTCCTATAATTCACCCCTCCACTTT
TRBD1,TRBV6-2/TRBV6-3,.,TRBJ1-1,CASTKETGDVGGTEAFF,TGTGCCAGCACCAAGGAGACAGGGGATGTAGGGGGCACTGAAGCTTTCTTT
TRBD2,TRBV2,few,TRBJ2-3,CASSDGRFLGIGYF,TGTGCCAGCAGTGACGGGAGGTTCTTAGGAATTGGGTATTTT
.,TRBV6-1,.,TRBJ2-7,CATEGYSTYEQYF,TGTGCCACGGAAGGGTACAGTACCTACGAGCAGTACTTC
.,TRBV15,many,TRBJ2-5,CATSRDLLETQYF,TGTGCCACCAGCAGAGATTTGCTGGAGACCCAGTACTTC
.,TRBV15,many,TRBJ1-1,CATSRGILGGSEAFF,TGTGCCACCAGCAGAGGAATACTGGGTGGATCTGAAGCTTTCTTT
.,TRBV10-3,.,TRBJ1-5,CAISEVWGQSNQPQHF,TGTGCCATCAGTGAAGTCTGGGGGCAGAGCAATCAGCCCCAGCATTTT
TRBD1,TRBV6-1,few,TRBJ1-2,CASSPGTGGNYGYTF,TGTGCCAGCAGTCCCGGGACAGGGGGTAACTATGGCTACACCTTC
.,TRBV12-3/TRBV12-4,many,TRBJ1-4,CASSLGGGGEKLFF,TGTGCCAGCAGTCTTGGTGGGGGCGGGGAAAAACTGTTTTTT
.,TRBV29-1,many,TRBJ1-1,CSVAAVSLNTEAFF,TGCAGCGTGGCGGCGGTAAGCTTGAACACTGAAGCTTTCTTT
.,TRBV3-1,many,TRBJ1-2,CASSHLNFVYTF,TGTGCCAGCAGCCATTTAAATTTTGTCTACACCTTC
.,TRBV11-2,few,TRBJ2-1,CASSLRRGGIYNEQFF,TGTGCCAGCAGCTTGAGGAGGGGGGGCATTTACAATGAGCAGTTCTTC
.,TRBV5-1,few,TRBJ1-2,CASSLSGGEDGYTF,TGCGCCAGCAGCTTGAGTGGAGGGGAAGATGGCTACACCTTC
TRBD2,TRBV11-3,few,TRBJ2-1,CASSHGGGAAYNEQFF,TGTGCCAGCAGCCACGGGGGAGGGGCGGCCTACAATGAGCAGTTCTTC